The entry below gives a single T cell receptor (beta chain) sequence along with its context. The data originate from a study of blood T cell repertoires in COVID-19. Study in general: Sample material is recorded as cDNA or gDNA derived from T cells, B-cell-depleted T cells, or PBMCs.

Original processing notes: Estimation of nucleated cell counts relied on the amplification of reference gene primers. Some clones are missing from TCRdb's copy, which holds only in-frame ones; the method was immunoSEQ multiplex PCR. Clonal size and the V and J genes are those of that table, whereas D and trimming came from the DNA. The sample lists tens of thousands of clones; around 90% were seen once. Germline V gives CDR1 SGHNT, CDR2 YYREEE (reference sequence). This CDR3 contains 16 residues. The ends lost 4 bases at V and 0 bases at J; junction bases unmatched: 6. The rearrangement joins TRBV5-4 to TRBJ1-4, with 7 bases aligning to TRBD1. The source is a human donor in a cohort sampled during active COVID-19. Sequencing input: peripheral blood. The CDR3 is CASSIGQVTTNEKLFF. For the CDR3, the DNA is TGTGCCAGCAGCATCGGACAGGTCACAACTAATGAAAAACTGTTTTTT.